One and the same sample provided the 22 T cell receptor beta chains below, sequenced in a study of blood T cell repertoires in COVID-19. Sequenced by immunoSEQ multiplex PCR; TCRdb stores in-frame clones only, minus some. The table includes about 310,000 clones, approximately 89% detected once. The sequencing sample was made of PBMCs or T cells enriched from blood (not recorded which). Source of these receptors: a woman between 35 and 50 years old who had recovered from COVID-19.

This chain uses TRBV19 with TRBJ2-1; possibly TRBD1 for D (5 bases). V lost 7 bases and J 2 bases, leaving 12 bases between the germline ends. Germline loops: CDR1 LNHDA, CDR2 SQIVND (reference sequence). This CDR3 is 14 amino acids long. The CDR3 is CASNPPGTYNEQFF. DNA of the CDR3: TGTGCCAGTAACCCGCCAGGGACCTACAATGAGCAGTTCTTC.

The rearrangement joins TRBV5-4 to TRBJ2-7, with TRBD2 matching 8 bases. The germline V gene encodes CDR1 SGHNT and CDR2 YYREEE (reference sequence). The V and J ends lost 1 base and 0 bases, in that order; junction bases with no gene match: 3. The CDR3 totals 15 residues. The CDR3 bases are TGTGCCAGCAGCTTGTGGCGGGAGGCCTCCTACGAGCAGTACTTC. Protein: CASSLWREASYEQYF.

The CDR3 coding sequence is TGTGCCAGCAGACACATCACAGGGGTGGAATATGGCTACACCTTC. Its protein product is CASRHITGVEYGYTF. The chain has TRBV27 and TRBJ1-2, with 7 bases that match TRBD1. The CDR3 has 15 amino acids. CDR1 is MNHEY and CDR2 is SMNVEV in the germline V gene (reference sequence). V lost 6 bases and J lost 5; bases outside the gene matches: 12.

The CDR3, as DNA: TGTGCCAGTACTCAAGGACAGTTAAATCAGCCCCAGCATTTT. Amino acids: CASTQGQLNQPQHF. The chain employs TRBV19 and TRBJ1-5, with D tentatively TRBD1 (6 bases). Trimming took off 7 bases at V and 4 bases at J, with 14 bases between the two ends. The germline V gene encodes CDR1 LNHDA and CDR2 SQIVND (reference sequence). This CDR3 comprises 14 residues.

V usage is TRBV5-6 and J usage is TRBJ2-7; TRBD2 is a possible D gene (6 bases). The CDR3 length is 16 residues. V shed 4 bases and J shed 3 bases, with 20 bases lying between them. CDR1 is SGHDT and CDR2 is YYEEEE in the germline V gene. DNA of the CDR3: TGTGCCAGCAGCGTAAGGACGGGAGAGATGGTCTACGAGCAGTACTTC. Amino acid sequence: CASSVRTGEMVYEQYF. The full variable domain, its missing parts supplied by reference TRBV5-6 and TRBJ2-7, is DAGVTQSPTHLIKTRGQQVTLRCSPKSGHDTVSWYQQALGQGPQFIFQYYEEEERQRGNFPDRFSGHQFPNYSSELNVNALLLGDSALYLCASSVRTGEMVYEQYFGPGTRLTVT.

This sequence joins TRBV30 and TRBJ1-2; tentative D call: TRBD1 (6 bases). The CDR3 covers 14 residues. Germline V gene lookup returns CDR1 GTSNPN and CDR2 SVGIG (reference sequence). V was pared by 3 bases and J by 2 bases, with 13 bases between. CDR3 residues: CAWSYRGFNYGYTF. Written as DNA, the CDR3 is TGTGCCTGGAGCTATAGGGGGTTCAACTATGGCTACACCTTC.

J is TRBJ1-1 and V is TRBV28; tentative D call: TRBD1 (6 bases). Trimming removed 2 bases from V and 0 bases from J, with 7 bases in between. This CDR3 region has 14 residues. The germline V gene has CDR1 MDHEN and CDR2 SYDVKM. The CDR3 DNA reads TGTGCCAGCAGTTTAGGACAGTTGAACACTGAAGCTTTCTTT. Its translation is CASSLGQLNTEAFF.

This clone was seen a handful of times. The CDR3 DNA reads TGTGCCAGCTCACAGGGGGACTATGGCTACACCTTC. Encoded protein: CASSQGDYGYTF. This chain joins TRBV6-6 and TRBJ1-2, with 8 bases matching TRBD1. V shed 8 bases, J shed 3 bases, and the junction held 2 bases outside the gene matches. Germline lookup yields CDR1 MNHNY and CDR2 SVGAGI (reference sequence). The length of the CDR3 is 12 residues.

This clone has a handful of counts. This rearrangement joins TRBV9 to TRBJ2-1; 11 nucleotides align to TRBD2. The CDR3 consists of 14 residues. CDR1 and CDR2 (germline): SGDLS, YYNGEE. V was pared by 3 bases and J by 9 bases, with 5 bases of the junction left unmatched. CDR3 coding DNA: TGTGCCAGCAGCGACCCCGGACTAGCGGGTGAGCAGTTCTTC. Encoded protein: CASSDPGLAGEQFF.

The CDR3 loop reads CASSLGGSYTEAFF. DNA for the CDR3: TGTGCCAGCAGCTTAGGTGGCAGTTACACTGAAGCTTTCTTT. The rearrangement joins TRBV7-9 to TRBJ1-1; D is undetermined. The germline V gene has CDR1 SEHNR and CDR2 FQNEAQ (reference sequence). The CDR3 sequence is 14 residues long. V was shortened by 1 base and J by 3 bases, with 9 bases between the two germline ends.

The chain employs TRBV19 and TRBJ2-7; TRBD2 might be the D (5 bases). CDR3 size: 13 residues. Germline CDR1 reads LNHDA; CDR2 reads SQIVND (reference sequence). V shed 3 bases and J shed 1 base, with 7 bases lying between them. The DNA for the CDR3 is TGTGCCAGTAGTATTCGGGATTCCTACGAGCAGTACTTC. Residues: CASSIRDSYEQYF.

The chain recombines TRBV19 with TRBJ2-7; TRBD2 matches at 10 bases. The CDR3 length is 15 residues. In germline, CDR1 is LNHDA, CDR2 SQIVND (reference sequence). The V segment lost 3 bases and the J segment 2 bases; nucleotides outside the gene matches: 4. CDR3 region: CASSMSSGGTYEQYF. DNA for the CDR3: TGTGCCAGTAGTATGTCTAGCGGGGGCACCTACGAGCAGTACTTC. Based on the CDR3 plus reference TRBV19 and TRBJ2-7, the full variable domain is DGGITQSPKYLFRKEGQNVTLSCEQNLNHDAMYWYRQDPGQGLRLIYYSQIVNDFQKGDIAEGYSVSREKKESFPLTVTSAQKNPTAFYLCASSMSSGGTYEQYFGPGTRLTVT.

The gene calls are TRBV28 and TRBJ1-4; a possible D gene is TRBD1 (6 bases). Germline lookup yields CDR1 MDHEN and CDR2 SYDVKM. The CDR3 consists of 19 residues. Trimming took 3 bases from V and 0 from J, leaving 20 bases between them. The CDR3 DNA reads as TGTGCCAGCAGTTTCGCCTCGACTGGCGCAGGGGCAACTAATGAAAAACTGTTTTTT. Amino acids: CASSFASTGAGATNEKLFF.

Turning to this clone: At one of its ends the junction is not consistent with the germline gene, which may arise from a read error. This chain joins TRBV3-1 (or the pseudogene TRBV3-2) and TRBJ1-2; 8 nucleotides line up with TRBD1. CDR1 is LGHDT, CDR2 YNNKEL, per germline (reference sequence). The CDR3 extends over 16 amino acids. In DNA, the CDR3 is TGTGCCAGCAGCCTTGGGACAGGTCTTGTGTCCTATGGCTGCACCTTC. Amino acid sequence: CASSLGTGLVSYGCTF.

This chain uses TRBV29-1 with TRBJ2-3; D is possibly TRBD2 (5 bases). The CDR3 loop spans 17 amino acids. V lost 1 base and J lost 4, with 21 bases in between. The germline V gene has CDR1 SQVTM and CDR2 ANQGSEA. The CDR3 sequence is CSVEGNNRGVGSDTQYF. The CDR3 DNA reads as TGCAGCGTTGAAGGGAATAACCGGGGAGTTGGGTCAGATACGCAGTATTTT.

CDR3 loop: CASSLRQGSESEQFF. In DNA form, the CDR3 reads TGTGCCAGCAGTTTAAGACAGGGCAGTGAGAGTGAGCAGTTCTTC. The chain uses TRBV11-3 and TRBJ2-1; TRBD1 matches 7 bases. CDR3 length equals 15 residues. V was pared by 6 bases and J by 9 bases, with 14 bases of the junction left unmatched. From germline, CDR1 is SGHNT and CDR2 YENEEA.

The rearrangement links TRBV11-2 to TRBJ1-5, with D hard to call. The CDR3 is 14 residues long. From germline, CDR1 is SGHAT and CDR2 FQNNGV. Deletions cut 2 bases from V and 0 bases from J, with 5 bases between. The CDR3: CASSLHSSNQPQHF. The DNA of the CDR3 is TGTGCCAGCAGCTTACATAGTAGCAATCAGCCCCAGCATTTT.

This clone showed up just once. This rearrangement joins TRBV30 to TRBJ1-2; TRBD1 matches at 8 bases. The junction had 8 bases not matched to a gene; V was cut back by 4 bases and J by 4 bases. The CDR3 totals 14 residues. Germline CDR1 reads GTSNPN; CDR2 reads SVGIG (reference sequence). CDR3 DNA: TGTGCCTGGATTGCCGGACAGGGCCCCTATGGCTACACCTTC. Translation gives CAWIAGQGPYGYTF.

The V call is TRBV7-2, the J call TRBJ2-2, with D maybe TRBD2 (6 bases). The CDR3 extends over 17 amino acids. Germline V gives CDR1 SGHTA, CDR2 FQGNSA. V was trimmed by 3 bases and J by 5 bases, leaving 19 bases between them. The CDR3 DNA is TGTGCCAGCAGCTTCGACTTGGCGGGGTTGATTACCGGGGAGCTGTTTTTT. Translating gives CASSFDLAGLITGELFF. Variable domain in full (rest from reference TRBV7-2 and TRBJ2-2): GAGVSQSPSNKVTEKGKDVELRCDPISGHTALYWYRQSLGQGLEFLIYFQGNSAPDKSGLPSDRFSAERTGGSVSTLTIQRTQQEDSAVYLCASSFDLAGLITGELFFGEGSRLTVL.

The J gene is TRBJ2-2, the V gene TRBV12-2; the listed D gene, TRBD2, was not tested against the DNA. TRBV12-2 is recorded as a pseudogene. There are 22 residues in the CDR3. CDR3 loop: CASRLEGCGLAGVKANTGELFF. DNA for the CDR3: TGTGCAAGTCGCTTAGAGGGTTGCGGACTAGCGGGAGTTAAAGCGAACACCGGGGAGCTGTTTTTT.

The CDR3 spells CASSLMYREGREQFF. The CDR3 DNA reads TGTGCCAGCAGTTTAATGTATCGGGAGGGCCGTGAGCAGTTCTTC. The chain is built from TRBV6-9 and TRBJ2-1; 8 positions agree with TRBD2. Germline CDR1 reads MNHGY; CDR2 reads SVAAGI. The V gene end was trimmed by 4 bases and the J gene end by 9 bases; junction bases not matched to a gene: 11. The CDR3 totals 15 residues.

The CDR3 sequence: CASTPAGGSHNEQFF. CDR3 sequence (DNA): TGTGCCAGCACTCCAGCGGGAGGAAGCCACAATGAGCAGTTCTTC. The chain has TRBV28 and TRBJ2-1, with 9 positions matching TRBD2. The V gene's germline CDR1 is MDHEN and CDR2 SYDVKM. The length of the CDR3 is 15 residues. The V gene end was trimmed by 7 bases and the J gene end by 5 bases; junction bases not matched to a gene: 9.